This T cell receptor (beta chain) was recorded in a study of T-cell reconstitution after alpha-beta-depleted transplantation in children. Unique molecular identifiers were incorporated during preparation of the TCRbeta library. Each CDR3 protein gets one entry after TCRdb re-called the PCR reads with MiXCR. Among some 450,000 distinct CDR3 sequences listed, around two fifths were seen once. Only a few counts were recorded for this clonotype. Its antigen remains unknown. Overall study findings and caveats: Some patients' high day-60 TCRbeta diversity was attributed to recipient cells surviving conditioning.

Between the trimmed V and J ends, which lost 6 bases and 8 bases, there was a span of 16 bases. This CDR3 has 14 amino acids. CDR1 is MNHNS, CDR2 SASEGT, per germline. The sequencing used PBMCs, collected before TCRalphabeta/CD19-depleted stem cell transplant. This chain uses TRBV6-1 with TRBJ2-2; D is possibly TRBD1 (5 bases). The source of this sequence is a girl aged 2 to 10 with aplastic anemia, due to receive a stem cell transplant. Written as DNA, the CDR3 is TGTGCCAGCAGGACCACAGGAGTAGGGGGGGAGCTGTTTTTT. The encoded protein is CASRTTGVGGELFF.